This is a list of T cell receptor beta chains from one sample in a study of identical twins. MiXCR, applied by TCRdb to the 5' RACE reads, yields one record per CDR3 protein. The sample consists of 420,000 or so distinct CDR3 sequences, 18% of them appearing once. Sequencing used naive T cells sorted from blood. These TCRs come from a man in his fifties in good health. Each CDR3 is given with its conserved first and last residue. A D gene is named only where the DNA matches it firmly. Clone size is stated in some rows and not others, as once, few, many or a class when expanded.

d_call	v_call	clone_size	j_call	cdr3_length	cdr3_nt	cdr3_aa
TRBD2	TRBV29-1	many	TRBJ2-3	15	TGCAGCGTTACAGGACTAGCGGGATCCACAGATACGCAGTATTTT	CSVTGLAGSTDTQYF
TRBD2	TRBV20-1	NA	TRBJ2-3	18	TGCAGTGCTTCGGGACTAGCGGGACTCCCTTCCTCCACAGATACGCAGTATTTT	CSASGLAGLPSSTDTQYF
TRBD2	TRBV11-1	NA	TRBJ2-7	17	TGTGCCAGCAGCTTAGTAAGAGGAGCGGGGTCTGTCTACGAGCAGTACTTC	CASSLVRGAGSVYEQYF
NA	TRBV4-2	NA	TRBJ1-2	15	TGTGCCAGCAGCCAAGATTTACGGGACCATCGGGGCTACACCTTC	CASSQDLRDHRGYTF
NA	TRBV7-2	NA	TRBJ2-1	17	TGTGCCAGCAGCTTATTGTCGGCCGTAGCTGGTTCGAATGAGCAGTTCTTC	CASSLLSAVAGSNEQFF
TRBD1	TRBV5-1	many	TRBJ2-2	14	TGCGCCAGCAGCCAGGACAGGGGGAGAGGGGAGCTGTTTTTT	CASSQDRGRGELFF
NA	TRBV20-1	few	TRBJ2-1	13	TGCAGTGCTCGAGGGGGTAGCGGGAATGAGCAGTTCTTC	CSARGGSGNEQFF
NA	TRBV19	many	TRBJ2-6	15	TGTGCCAGTAGTATTCCCGGGTCTGGGGCCAACGTCCTGACTTTC	CASSIPGSGANVLTF
TRBD2	TRBV6-2/TRBV6-3	NA	TRBJ2-5	16	TGTGCCAGCAGTTATTCGGGACTAGCGGGGGACGAGACCCAGTACTTC	CASSYSGLAGDETQYF
NA	TRBV10-2	few	TRBJ1-5	13	TGCGCCAGCAGGGTAAGCTTCAATCAGCCCCAGCATTTT	CASRVSFNQPQHF
TRBD1	TRBV5-1	NA	TRBJ2-3	14	TGCGCCAGCAGCATCGACAGGGGTACAGATACGCAGTATTTT	CASSIDRGTDTQYF
TRBD1	TRBV11-2	NA	TRBJ2-2	18	TGTGCCAGCAGCGCGCGATTTTCCGGGACAGGGCGCACCGGGGAGCTGTTTTTT	CASSARFSGTGRTGELFF
TRBD1	TRBV7-2	few	TRBJ1-3	17	TGTGCCAGCAGCTTAGCGCCGATGACAGGGGTAGGAAACACCATATATTTT	CASSLAPMTGVGNTIYF
TRBD2	TRBV7-6	few	TRBJ2-1	15	TGTGCCAGCAGCATTAGCGGGGGGGGCCTCAATGAGCAGTTCTTC	CASSISGGGLNEQFF
TRBD1	TRBV5-6	NA	TRBJ2-7	14	TGTGCCAGCAGCCCCGGGACAGGGATCCACGAGCAGTACTTC	CASSPGTGIHEQYF
NA	TRBV4-3	few	TRBJ2-1	15	TGCGCCAGCAGCCCTGCCGGGGCGGCGGGCGATGAGCAGTTCTTC	CASSPAGAAGDEQFF
NA	TRBV29-1	few	TRBJ2-2	16	TGCAGCGTTGAAACGGGACGAGACAGGAATGCCGGGGAGCTGTTTTTT	CSVETGRDRNAGELFF
NA	TRBV20-1	many	TRBJ1-2	15	TGCAGTGCTAGAGGGAGAGAAGGGCTGGTCTATGGCTACACCTTC	CSARGREGLVYGYTF
NA	TRBV6-1	NA	TRBJ2-1	16	TGTGCCAGCAGCAACCAGGGGGAGGGGTCCTACAATGAGCAGTTCTTC	CASSNQGEGSYNEQFF
NA	TRBV27	NA	TRBJ2-7	13	TGTGCCAGCAGTTTTGAGGGGAGCAACGAGCAGTACTTC	CASSFEGSNEQYF
NA	TRBV7-2	many	TRBJ1-5	16	TGTGCCAGCAGCTTAGCTGGCAGGTCGCTTAATCAGCCCCAGCATTTT	CASSLAGRSLNQPQHF
NA	TRBV23-1	many	TRBJ2-2	15	TGCGCCAGCAGCCAAAGGGGGAGTAACACCGGGGAGCTGTTTTTT	CASSQRGSNTGELFF
NA	TRBV2	few	TRBJ2-1	12	TGTGCCAGCACTTCAGGGTTCAATGAGCAGTTCTTC	CASTSGFNEQFF
NA	TRBV20-1	few	TRBJ2-1	15	TGCAGTGCTAGTCTGAGGGGGATTTCCTACAATGAGCAGTTCTTC	CSASLRGISYNEQFF
NA	TRBV5-1	few	TRBJ2-7	16	TGCGCCAGCCCTCGACCCAGGGTCCCCACTACCTACGAGCAGTACTTC	CASPRPRVPTTYEQYF
NA	TRBV4-2	many	TRBJ1-1	14	TGTGCCAGCAGCCAAGGGTGGGAGAACACTGAAGCTTTCTTT	CASSQGWENTEAFF
TRBD1	TRBV24-1	many	TRBJ2-3	16	TGTGCCACCAGTGATTCCGGGACAGGACCAACAGATACGCAGTATTTT	CATSDSGTGPTDTQYF
NA	TRBV15	many	TRBJ1-5	18	TGTGCCACCAGCAGAGTAATGTCGAGGGGCGTAGGCAATCAGCCCCAGCATTTT	CATSRVMSRGVGNQPQHF
NA	TRBV20-1	few	TRBJ1-1	14	TGCAGTGCTAGTGACGCCGGATTAAACACTGAAGCTTTCTTT	CSASDAGLNTEAFF